This T cell receptor beta chain was documented in a study of blood T cells in healthy people across ages. Study-wide results and caveats: With donor CMV status unknown, expanded clonotype changes were possibly confounded.

The donors, healthy Caucasians from Russia, were aged 6 to 90. Every participating donor contributed roughly 10 milliliters of peripheral blood through a draw. Note on this clonotype: The antigen is unknown.

Germline-derived CDR1 and CDR2 are SGHRS and YFSETQ. The CDR3 runs to 15 residues. With 2 bases clipped from V and 4 bases from J, the junction kept 4 bases outside the gene matches. The use of a sample-barcoded 5' primer and a J-beta primer mix characterized a second PCR of about 7 to 12 cycles. TCRdb processed the 5' RACE reads anew with MiXCR; each CDR3 protein has one entry. The top ten hold 20% to 25% of the sample, which has about 970,000 distinct CDR3 sequences, roughly 47% seen once. This chain links TRBV5-1 with TRBJ2-7; 12 bases are shared with TRBD2. The sample taken for sequencing was blood. The source is an older woman in good health. The CDR3 region is CASSFSSGRAYEQYF. The CDR3 bases are TGCGCCAGCAGCTTTTCTAGCGGGAGGGCTTACGAGCAGTACTTC. Looking up the rest from reference TRBV5-1 and TRBJ2-7 gives the full variable domain: KAGVTQTPRYLIKTRGQQVTLSCSPISGHRSVSWYQQTPGQGLQFLFEYFSETQRNKGNFPGRFSGRQFSNSRSEMNVSTLELGDSALYLCASSFSSGRAYEQYFGPGTRLTVT.